These 29 T cell receptor beta chains share one sample of origin, sequenced in a study of Graves' ophthalmopathy and Graves' hyperthyroidism. For repertoire sequencing, the TCR beta CDR3 regions were amplified from RNA transcripts. A first-round RT-PCR used HTBI primers, followed by a second-round multiplex PCR. MiXCR, applied by TCRdb to the multiplex PCR reads, yields one record per CDR3 protein. Of about 420,000 distinct CDR3 sequences listed, more than 20% were seen once; the top ten hold approximately 3%. The sequenced material came from peripheral blood. The receptors were gathered from a young woman with stable Graves' hyperthyroidism.

This clonotype was counted at least ten times. The genes are TRBV27 and TRBJ2-7; TRBD2 might be the D (6 bases). Per germline, CDR1 MNHEY and CDR2 SMNVEV (reference sequence). This CDR3 spans 15 amino acids. The V end was cut by 7 bases, the J end by 2 bases, with 18 bases between. The CDR3 DNA reads TGTGCCAGCAACCCTTGGGCGGGAAATACCTACGAGCAGTACTTC. It codes for CASNPWAGNTYEQYF.

This clonotype was seen a handful of times. The gene calls are TRBV7-3 and TRBJ1-1; 7 nucleotides line up with TRBD1. This CDR3 region has 15 residues. Germline trimming cut 5 bases from V and 0 bases from J; bases unmatched to any gene: 6. Germline CDR1 is SGHTA and CDR2 is FQGTGA. DNA for the CDR3: TGTGCCAGCAGCCCAGACGGGACAGTGAACACTGAAGCTTTCTTT. Translated: CASSPDGTVNTEAFF.

This clonotype occurred many times. At one end, the junction sequence differs from germline, possibly due to a read error. This rearrangement joins TRBV6-1 to TRBJ2-4, with D perhaps matching TRBD2 (6 bases). Germline loops: CDR1 MNHNS, CDR2 SASEGT. CDR3 length equals 17 residues. The CDR3: CASSKTSGGISKNIKYF. CDR3 sequence (DNA): TGTGCCAGCAGTAAGACTAGTGGCGGGATTTCCAAAAACATTAAGTACTTC.

The genes are TRBV20-1 and TRBJ2-5; the match to TRBD2 covers 7 bases. The CDR3 sequence is 16 residues long. Germline values: CDR1 DFQATT, CDR2 SNEGSKA (reference sequence). The V segment lost 2 bases and the J segment 1 base; nucleotides outside the gene matches: 10. The CDR3 is CSARSIAGASQETQYF. As DNA, the CDR3 is TGCAGTGCTAGATCAATAGCGGGCGCAAGCCAAGAGACCCAGTACTTC.

This clonotype has just a few counts. The V gene is TRBV27, the J gene TRBJ2-7, with TRBD2 matching over 13 bases. Germline V gene sequence: CDR1 MNHEY, CDR2 SMNVEV (reference sequence). This CDR3 is 15 amino acids long. Germline trimming cut 8 bases from V and 3 bases from J; bases unmatched to any gene: 7. In DNA form, the CDR3 reads TGTGCCAGCGGAGAGGGACTAGCGGGGAGCTACGAGCAGTACTTC. The encoded protein is CASGEGLAGSYEQYF.

This clonotype was picked up many times. The V and J genes are TRBV11-2 and TRBJ2-7; 10 bases are a match to TRBD2. Germline trimming cut 5 bases from V and 3 bases from J; bases unmatched to any gene: 10. The germline gives CDR1 SGHAT, CDR2 FQNNGV. This CDR3 spans 16 amino acids. The chain's CDR3 is CASSTQLTSGNYEQYF. CDR3 DNA sequence: TGTGCCAGCAGCACGCAGCTCACTAGCGGGAACTACGAGCAGTACTTC.

This clonotype came up many times. The chain links TRBV19 to TRBJ1-6; TRBD1 matches 7 bases. Germline V CDR1 and CDR2: LNHDA, SQIVND (reference sequence). Trimming cost V 5 bases and J 10 bases; bases outside gene matches: 5. This CDR3 has 13 residues. CDR3 nucleotides: TGTGCCAGTAGTTCCCAGGGGGGATCACCCCTCCACTTT. Translated, it gives CASSSQGGSPLHF.

The chain combines TRBV2 with TRBJ2-7, with 7 bases that match TRBD1. Germline-derived CDR1 and CDR2 are SNHLY and FYNNEI. This CDR3 has 14 residues. V was pared by 10 bases and J by 6 bases, with 15 bases of the junction left unmatched. The CDR3 bases are TGTGCCATCAGCCCCGGGACAGCGGTTGGCGAGCAGTACTTC. Translated, it gives CAISPGTAVGEQYF.

This clonotype was seen repeatedly, ten times or more. J is TRBJ1-1 and V is TRBV20-1, with D tentatively TRBD1 (6 bases). Trimming left V 6 bases short and J 3 bases short, with 17 bases between. The CDR3 is 14 amino acids. Germline V gives CDR1 DFQATT, CDR2 SNEGSKA (reference sequence). The CDR3 nucleotides read TGCAGTGCCCAGGGCAGGGGCTGGTACACTGAAGCTTTCTTT. This translates into CSAQGRGWYTEAFF.

This clonotype was counted many times. The J gene is TRBJ2-7, the V gene TRBV12-3 or TRBV12-4, with D perhaps matching TRBD2 (5 bases). The V end lost 7 bases, the J end lost 2 bases, and 12 bases lay between the germline ends. This CDR3 is built from 13 residues. The CDR3 protein is CASTPSTTYEQYF. CDR3 DNA: TGTGCCAGCACCCCTTCGACTACCTACGAGCAGTACTTC.

In DNA form, the CDR3 reads TGTGCCATCAGTGAGTCGGGACAGGGGACCTATGGCTACACCTTC. This translates into CAISESGQGTYGYTF. The rearrangement links TRBV10-3 to TRBJ1-2; TRBD1 matches 10 bases. Unmatched junction bases numbered 2, after V lost 0 bases and J lost 4 bases. This CDR3 has 15 amino acids. Germline V gives CDR1 ENHRY, CDR2 SYGVKD.

This clonotype was recorded at least ten times. The rearrangement joins TRBV24-1 to TRBJ1-1; D gene uncertain. V was clipped by 7 bases and J by 1 base, with 3 bases between them. Per the germline V gene, CDR1 is KGHDR and CDR2 is SFDVKD. The CDR3 spans 11 residues. CDR3 in DNA: TGTGCCACCAGGGAGAACACTGAAGCTTTCTTT. Protein product: CATRENTEAFF.

This clonotype came up many times. This sequence joins TRBV12-3 or TRBV12-4 and TRBJ1-2; maybe TRBD1 (5 bases). This CDR3 is built from 13 residues. With 3 bases removed from V and 7 bases from J, the gap between germline ends came to 12 bases. CDR3: CASSLEQELGYTF. CDR3 DNA sequence: TGTGCCAGCAGTTTGGAACAGGAGCTTGGCTACACCTTC.

The sample holds many counts of this clonotype. The rearrangement joins TRBV29-1 to TRBJ2-7; D remains ambiguous. Germline values: CDR1 SQVTM, CDR2 ANQGSEA. The ends were cut back, 2 bases at V and 3 bases at J, with 11 bases in the middle. The CDR3 runs to 13 residues. The CDR3 bases are TGCAGCGTTGAAAATAAGGACGACTACGAGCAGTACTTC. This translates into CSVENKDDYEQYF.

This clonotype was found many times. The chain links TRBV28 to TRBJ2-7, with 7 bases that match TRBD1. The CDR3 is made up of 13 amino acids. CDR1 is MDHEN and CDR2 is SYDVKM in the germline V gene. V gave up 2 bases and J gave up 6 bases; unmatched junction bases: 4. The DNA of the CDR3 is TGTGCCAGCAGTTTAGACAGGGCGGGCGAGCAGTACTTC. Translated, it gives CASSLDRAGEQYF.

This clonotype was observed many times. The genes are TRBV2 and TRBJ2-4; 9 nucleotides align to TRBD1. Looked up from germline, CDR1 is SNHLY and CDR2 is FYNNEI. The CDR3 runs 14 residues. Trimming cost V 4 bases and J 6 bases; bases outside gene matches: 4. CDR3 sequence: CASSAGTGRNIQYF. CDR3 nucleotide sequence: TGTGCCAGCAGTGCCGGGACAGGGCGAAACATTCAGTACTTC.

Here the CDR3 DNA reads TGTGCCAGCAGTGACAGGGGCGACAATCAGCCCCAGCATTTT. As protein: CASSDRGDNQPQHF. The J gene is TRBJ1-5, the V gene TRBV6-1; the D gene is possibly TRBD1 (6 bases). The germline CDR1 and CDR2 sequences are MNHNS and SASEGT. Trimming cost V 3 bases and J 3 bases, with 9 bases left between them. The CDR3 sequence is 14 residues long.

This clonotype was counted at least ten times. The rearrangement links TRBV24-1 to TRBJ2-5; no reliable D call. Germline lookup yields CDR1 KGHDR and CDR2 SFDVKD. The CDR3 runs to 12 residues. Trimming cost V 8 bases and J 5 bases, with 11 bases left between them. In nucleotides, the CDR3 is TGTGCCACCACCGACGAGAGGGAGACCCAGTACTTC. This encodes CATTDERETQYF.

This clonotype occurred many times. The J gene is TRBJ1-1, the V gene TRBV20-1; 7 positions match TRBD1. The CDR3 loop spans 14 amino acids. J gave up 0 bases and V 5 bases, and 6 bases lay outside the gene matches. From germline, CDR1 is DFQATT and CDR2 SNEGSKA (reference sequence). CDR3 sequence reads: CSAQGGLMNTEAFF. In DNA form, the CDR3 reads TGCAGTGCTCAGGGGGGACTCATGAACACTGAAGCTTTCTTT.

This clonotype was counted ten times or more. The chain employs TRBV20-1 and TRBJ2-5, with a weak D call TRBD2 (6 bases). V lost 3 bases and J lost 2, with 16 bases in between. Looked up from germline, CDR1 is DFQATT and CDR2 is SNEGSKA (reference sequence). This CDR3 contains 15 residues. The CDR3 is CSASAWGVSQETQYF. The CDR3 nucleotides read TGCAGTGCTAGTGCTTGGGGGGTGTCGCAAGAGACCCAGTACTTC.

This clonotype was detected ten times or more. The rearrangement links TRBV5-4 to TRBJ2-6, with D perhaps TRBD1 or TRBD2 (6 bases each). Per the germline V gene, CDR1 is SGHNT and CDR2 is YYREEE (reference sequence). V dropped 8 bases and J dropped 3 bases, with 15 bases sitting between them. The CDR3 has 15 residues. The chain's CDR3 is CASAPGAGGANVLTF. CDR3 DNA sequence: TGTGCCAGTGCCCCGGGGGCGGGTGGGGCCAACGTCCTGACTTTC.

This clonotype was found many times. This sequence joins TRBV11-1 and TRBJ2-7; 9 bases are shared with TRBD1. In germline, CDR1 is SGHAT, CDR2 FQDESV (reference sequence). Germline trimming cut 5 bases from V and 7 bases from J; bases unmatched to any gene: 18. The CDR3 covers 17 residues. DNA of the CDR3: TGTGCCAGCAGCCAGAGGGAGTTCGGGACAGGGCTAAGGGAGCAGTACTTC. Translation: CASSQREFGTGLREQYF.

This sequence joins TRBV12-3 or TRBV12-4 and TRBJ1-1; tentatively, D is TRBD1 (5 bases). There are 13 residues in the CDR3. The V gene lost 5 bases and the J gene lost 1 base, with 8 bases spanning the gap. The CDR3 DNA is TGTGCCAGCAGTGATACAGGGAACACTGAAGCTTTCTTT. Amino acids: CASSDTGNTEAFF.

This clonotype was counted a few times. Likely a read error: the CDR3 ends without its conserved phenylalanine or tryptophan. Because the CDR3's place on the DNA is in doubt, the DNA is left out and the CDR3 is given as listed by TCRdb. CDR3 region: CASSEGRRGTGELWL. The chain employs TRBV25-1 and TRBJ2-2; the table's D call, TRBD1, has no DNA check behind it. The CDR3 is 15 amino acids long, termini counted. CDR1 is MGHDK, CDR2 SYGVNS, per germline.

This clonotype has only a few counts. At one end the junction does not follow the germline gene, possibly because of a read error. This chain uses TRBV14 with TRBJ1-2, with no clear D. Germline CDR1 is SGHDN and CDR2 is FVKESK. The CDR3 contains 13 residues. The CDR3 sequence is CAGSQEERDGYTF. In DNA, the CDR3 is TGTGCCGGCAGCCAAGAAGAGAGGGATGGCTACACCTTC.

The V call is TRBV5-1, the J call TRBJ1-2, with unresolved D. CDR3 length: 14 amino acids. From germline, CDR1 is SGHRS and CDR2 YFSETQ. V was pared by 0 bases and J by 3 bases, with 9 bases between. CDR3 nucleotide sequence: TGCGCCAGCAGCTTGGATGGGCAGGACTATGGCTACACCTTC. Encoded protein: CASSLDGQDYGYTF.

This clonotype was detected ten times or more. The gene calls are TRBV15 and TRBJ1-5; TRBD1 matches at 7 bases. J lost 4 bases, V lost 6 bases, and 6 bases had no gene match. CDR3 length: 14 residues. CDR1 LNHNV and CDR2 YYDKDF come from the germline V gene (reference sequence). CDR3 amino acids: CATSRDSPNQPQHF. For the CDR3, the DNA is TGTGCCACCAGTAGGGACAGTCCTAATCAGCCCCAGCATTTT.

This clonotype came up a few times. V usage is TRBV6-5 and J usage is TRBJ2-7; 9 nucleotides line up with TRBD1. The J segment lost 3 bases and the V segment lost 6 bases, leaving 3 bases of the junction unmatched. In germline, CDR1 is MNHEY, CDR2 SVGAGI. This CDR3 comprises 13 residues. The CDR3: CASRRTGDYEQYF. The CDR3 region has the DNA TGTGCCAGCAGGAGGACAGGGGACTACGAGCAGTACTTC.

This clonotype was seen at least ten times. The V and J genes are TRBV20-1 and TRBJ1-3; D is unclear. This CDR3 contains 14 residues. V dropped 6 bases and J dropped 2 bases, with 14 bases sitting between them. Germline values: CDR1 DFQATT, CDR2 SNEGSKA (reference sequence). The CDR3 spells CSAAGPYTGNTIYF. The CDR3 DNA sequence: TGCAGTGCGGCAGGACCATATACTGGAAACACCATATATTTT.